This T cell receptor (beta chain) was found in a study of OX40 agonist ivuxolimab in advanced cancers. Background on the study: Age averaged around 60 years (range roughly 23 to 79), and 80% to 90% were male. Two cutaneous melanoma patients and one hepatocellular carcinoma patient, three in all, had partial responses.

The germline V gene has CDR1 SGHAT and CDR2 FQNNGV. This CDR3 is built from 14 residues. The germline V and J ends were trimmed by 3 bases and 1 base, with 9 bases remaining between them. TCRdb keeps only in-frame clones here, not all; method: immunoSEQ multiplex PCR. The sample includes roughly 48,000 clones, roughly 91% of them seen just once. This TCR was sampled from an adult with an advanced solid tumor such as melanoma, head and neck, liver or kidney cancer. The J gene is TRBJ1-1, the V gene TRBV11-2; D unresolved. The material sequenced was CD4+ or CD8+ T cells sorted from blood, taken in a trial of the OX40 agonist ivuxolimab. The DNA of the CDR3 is TGTGCCAGCAGCTTTTATTCAGAGAACACTGAAGCTTTCTTT. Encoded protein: CASSFYSENTEAFF.